Presented here are 21 T cell receptor beta chains from one specimen sequenced in a study of T cell responses to AZD1222 COVID-19 vaccine. TCRdb's copy holds only in-frame clones and misses some; the assay was immunoSEQ multiplex PCR. The sample includes some 150,000 clones, around nine tenths of them seen just once. Source: peripheral blood, taken 28 days after the second AZD1222 dose. The receptors stem from an adult who received the AZD1222 COVID-19 vaccine.

The CDR3 DNA reads TGCAGTGCTAGTTGGGATTATAGCAATCAGCCCCAGCATTTT. This codes for CSASWDYSNQPQHF. The J gene is TRBJ1-5, the V gene TRBV20-1; D unclear. CDR1 is DFQATT and CDR2 is SNEGSKA in the germline V gene (reference sequence). V lost 3 bases to trimming and J lost 0 bases, with 9 bases between them. This CDR3 region has 14 residues.

The chain couples TRBV19 to TRBJ1-5; D is uncertain. Deletions cut 7 bases from V and 7 bases from J, with 14 bases between. The CDR3 spans 13 residues. Germline assignment: CDR1 LNHDA and CDR2 SQIVND (reference sequence). The chain's CDR3 is CASNPRADQPQHF. The CDR3 region has the DNA TGTGCCAGTAACCCTAGGGCAGACCAGCCCCAGCATTTT. Full variable domain (missing parts from reference TRBV19 and TRBJ1-5): DGGITQSPKYLFRKEGQNVTLSCEQNLNHDAMYWYRQDPGQGLRLIYYSQIVNDFQKGDIAEGYSVSREKKESFPLTVTSAQKNPTAFYLCASNPRADQPQHFGDGTRLSIL.

This chain uses TRBV6-1 with TRBJ2-7, with D possibly matching TRBD2 (5 bases). Trimming shortened V by 1 base and J by 3 bases, and 13 bases separated the two germline ends. The germline gives CDR1 MNHNS, CDR2 SASEGT. The CDR3 length is 15 residues. The chain's CDR3 is CASSEEGGGFYEQYF. The CDR3 DNA reads TGTGCCAGCAGTGAAGAGGGTGGCGGGTTCTACGAGCAGTACTTC.

The chain is built from TRBV5-1 and TRBJ1-4, with 11 bases that match TRBD1. Germline loops: CDR1 SGHRS, CDR2 YFSETQ. With V trimmed by 4 bases and J by 6 bases, 2 bases remained unmatched. The CDR3 loop spans 14 amino acids. Here the CDR3 reads CASSPDRGHEKLFF. Written as DNA, the CDR3 is TGCGCCAGCAGCCCGGACAGGGGGCATGAAAAACTGTTTTTT.

V is TRBV21-1 and J is TRBJ2-1; the table's D call of TRBD1 was not tested on the DNA. TRBV21-1 is recorded as a pseudogene. CDR3 size: 18 residues. DNA for the CDR3: TGTGCCAGCAGCCCGATAGGGGGCCAGACAGGGGATAACAATGAGCAGTTCTTC. Protein: CASSPIGGQTGDNNEQFF.

Written as DNA, the CDR3 is TGTGCCAGCAACCGCGGGACAGTATCTAACTATGGCTACACCTTC. The encoded protein is CASNRGTVSNYGYTF. The rearrangement links TRBV2 to TRBJ1-2; 7 bases match TRBD1. CDR1 SNHLY and CDR2 FYNNEI come from the germline V gene. The CDR3 length is 15 residues. V lost 7 bases to trimming and J lost 0 bases; unmatched junction nucleotides: 8.

This chain connects TRBV5-6 to TRBJ1-4; D might be TRBD1 (5 bases). Looked up from germline, CDR1 is SGHDT and CDR2 is YYEEEE. The CDR3 is 15 amino acids. The V gene lost 2 bases and the J gene lost 5 bases, with 13 bases spanning the gap. The CDR3 DNA follows: TGTGCCAGCAGCTTTCTCGGGACTTTAAATGAAAAACTGTTTTTT. This translates into CASSFLGTLNEKLFF.

Worth noting for this clone: Relative to the germline gene, one junction end is altered; a read error may explain this. The V call is TRBV20-1, the J call TRBJ1-2, with 8 bases fitting TRBD1. The length of the CDR3 is 9 residues. Germline lookup yields CDR1 DFQATT and CDR2 SNEGSKA (reference sequence). CDR3 residues: CSAERDRSF. The CDR3 DNA reads TGCAGTGCCGAAAGGGACAGGTCCTTC.

This rearrangement joins TRBV6-2 or TRBV6-3 to TRBJ2-1; no clear D gene. V lost 2 bases to trimming and J lost 10 bases, with 9 bases between them. CDR1 is MNHEY, CDR2 SVGEGT, per germline. The length of the CDR3 is 12 residues. The CDR3 DNA reads as TGTGCCAGCAGTTACCTTCTCCGGGAGCAGTTCTTC. Amino acids: CASSYLLREQFF.

The rearrangement links TRBV5-1 to TRBJ1-6; no definite D call. Trimming cost V 5 bases and J 10 bases, with 19 bases left between them. Germline assignment: CDR1 SGHRS and CDR2 YFSETQ. The CDR3 has 15 residues. This chain's CDR3 is CASSSEQPSTSPLHF. As DNA, the CDR3 is TGCGCCAGCAGTAGTGAGCAACCCAGTACGTCACCCCTCCACTTT.

This chain connects TRBV19 to TRBJ2-7; a weak D match, TRBD1 (5 bases). With 5 bases removed from V and 2 bases from J, the gap between germline ends came to 13 bases. The germline gives CDR1 LNHDA, CDR2 SQIVND (reference sequence). The CDR3 runs 14 residues. Here the CDR3 reads CASSLPGPAYEQYF. CDR3 coding DNA: TGTGCCAGTAGTTTACCAGGGCCAGCCTACGAGCAGTACTTC.

J is TRBJ1-5 and V is TRBV27; weak D call: TRBD1 (5 bases). This CDR3 has 13 residues. V lost 10 bases, J lost 4 bases, and 14 bases lay in between. Germline values: CDR1 MNHEY, CDR2 SMNVEV (reference sequence). CDR3 loop: CATSGLGNQPQHF. In nucleotides, the CDR3 is TGTGCCACCTCAGGGCTGGGTAATCAGCCCCAGCATTTT.

The rearrangement links TRBV15 to TRBJ2-5; no definite D call. Germline V gene lookup returns CDR1 LNHNV and CDR2 YYDKDF (reference sequence). The CDR3 sequence is 15 residues long. Trimming shortened V by 0 bases and J by 1 base, and 9 bases separated the two germline ends. CDR3: CATSRDRGVQETQYF. The DNA for the CDR3 is TGTGCCACCAGCAGAGATCGAGGAGTCCAAGAGACCCAGTACTTC.

This sequence joins TRBV5-1 and TRBJ2-2; TRBD1 or TRBD2 may be the D gene (5 bases each). Per germline, CDR1 SGHRS and CDR2 YFSETQ. The CDR3 has 14 amino acids. V lost 3 bases and J lost 6, with 12 bases in between. The CDR3 region has the DNA TGCGCCAGCAGCTCTGATGGGGGACCCGGGGAGCTGTTTTTT. It codes for CASSSDGGPGELFF.

The chain has TRBV6-2 or TRBV6-3 and TRBJ2-7, with D perhaps matching TRBD1 (6 bases). Trimming took off 4 bases at V and 6 bases at J, with 19 bases between the two ends. In germline, CDR1 is MNHEY, CDR2 SVGEGT. The CDR3 runs to 15 residues. CDR3 in amino acids: CASSFPPQGASEQYF. CDR3 DNA: TGTGCCAGCAGTTTCCCTCCACAGGGCGCCTCCGAGCAGTACTTC.

This clone has only a few counts. The genes are TRBV21-1 and TRBJ2-3. TRBV21-1 is deemed a pseudogene. This CDR3 comprises 12 residues. CDR3 protein: CASSKEGLFRYF. In DNA form, the CDR3 reads TGTGCCAGCAGCAAAGAGGGCTTGTTTCGGTATTTT.

This clone was picked up a small number of times. The chain combines TRBV6-5 with TRBJ2-2; 8 nucleotides line up with TRBD2. V gave up 8 bases and J gave up 5 bases; unmatched junction bases: 7. This CDR3 is built from 14 residues. Germline V gene data show CDR1 as MNHEY and CDR2 as SVGAGI. As DNA, the CDR3 is TGTGCCAGCCTTAGCGGGACTCTTACCGGGGAGCTGTTTTTT. Its translation is CASLSGTLTGELFF.

The CDR3 region is CASSLGGTTYNEQFF. The CDR3 DNA follows: TGCGCCAGCAGCTTGGGCGGGACAACCTACAATGAGCAGTTCTTC. The rearrangement uses TRBV5-1 and TRBJ2-1; D tentatively reads TRBD1 or TRBD2 (6 bases each). Deletions cut 0 bases from V and 2 bases from J, with 9 bases between. CDR3 length: 15 amino acids. Per the germline V gene, CDR1 is SGHRS and CDR2 is YFSETQ.

This clone appeared a single time. This chain links TRBV29-1 with TRBJ1-3; a possible D gene is TRBD1 (5 bases). The CDR3 consists of 15 residues. Germline V gene sequence: CDR1 SQVTM, CDR2 ANQGSEA. Trimming cost V 6 bases and J 0 bases, with 15 bases left between them. The CDR3 reads CSVDSVTDSGNTIYF. CDR3 sequence (DNA): TGCAGCGTGGATTCTGTGACAGACTCTGGAAACACCATATATTTT.

The J gene is TRBJ1-4, the V gene TRBV2; D gene unclear. In germline, CDR1 is SNHLY, CDR2 FYNNEI. This CDR3 comprises 12 residues. Trimming pared 4 bases from V and 17 bases from J, leaving 17 bases between. The CDR3 DNA is TGTGCCAGCAGTGCCGATTCTCGGGGTTGTTTTTTT. Its protein product is CASSADSRGCFF.

The rearrangement links TRBV30 to TRBJ2-1, with D uncertain. The CDR3 loop spans 13 amino acids. V lost 0 bases to trimming and J lost 1 base, with 4 bases between them. Germline V gene data show CDR1 as GTSNPN and CDR2 as SVGIG (reference sequence). CDR3 DNA: TGTGCCTGGAGTGTAGGTTCCTACAATGAGCAGTTCTTC. This gives the protein CAWSVGSYNEQFF. Complete variable domain (other parts from reference TRBV30 and TRBJ2-1): SQTIHQWPATLVQPVGSPLSLECTVEGTSNPNLYWYRQAAGRGLQLLFYSVGIGQISSEVPQNLSASRPQDRQFILSSKKLLLSDSGFYLCAWSVGSYNEQFFGPGTRLTVL.